What follows are 18 T cell receptor beta chains derived from one specimen sequenced in a study of Graves' ophthalmopathy and Graves' hyperthyroidism. From RNA, the CDR3 regions of TCR beta chains were amplified and sequenced. Second-round multiplex PCR came after first-round RT-PCR with HTBI primers. Each CDR3 protein gets one entry after TCRdb re-called the multiplex PCR reads with MiXCR. Of around 1.1 million distinct CDR3 sequences in the sample, about two fifths were seen once. The sequenced sample was peripheral blood or thyroid tissue (not recorded which). All receptors come from an adult man with Graves' hyperthyroidism.

In this sample, this clonotype turned up a few times. The J gene is TRBJ2-7, the V gene TRBV5-8; D is possibly TRBD1 (5 bases). The V and J ends lost 3 bases and 2 bases respectively, with 12 bases between them. The CDR3 totals 14 residues. CDR1 and CDR2 (germline): SGHTS, YDEGEE. In DNA, the CDR3 is TGTGCCAGCAGCTCTACTGACAGACCCTACGAGCAGTACTTC. Its translation: CASSSTDRPYEQYF.

This clonotype was detected ten times or more. The chain recombines TRBV5-1 with TRBJ1-1; D unclear. The CDR3 has 13 amino acids. Per the germline V gene, CDR1 is SGHRS and CDR2 is YFSETQ. The V gene lost 4 bases and the J gene lost 11 bases, with 18 bases spanning the gap. This CDR3 reads CASSPGFVEDAFF. CDR3 in DNA: TGCGCCAGCAGCCCGGGCTTTGTGGAGGATGCTTTCTTT.

This clonotype was observed a few times. An end of the junction does not agree with germline; a read error may underlie this. This chain uses TRBV29-1 with TRBJ1-1, with D unresolved. The germline V gene has CDR1 SQVTM and CDR2 ANQGSEA. The CDR3 has 14 residues. CDR3 region: CSVLHAHKNTEAFF. CDR3 DNA: TGCAGCGTTCTCCACGCCCATAAGAACACTGAGGCTTTCTTT. The full variable domain, its missing parts supplied by reference TRBV29-1 and TRBJ1-1, is SAVISQKPSRDICQRGTSLTIQCQVDSQVTMMFWYRQQPGQSLTLIATANQGSEATYESGFVIDKFPISRPNLTFSTLTVSNMSPEDSSIYLCSVLHAHKNTEAFFGQGTRLTVV.

The V gene is TRBV7-8, the J gene TRBJ1-1; weak D call: TRBD1 (6 bases). With 7 bases removed from V and 1 base from J, the gap between germline ends came to 13 bases. This CDR3 comprises 14 residues. Germline V gives CDR1 SGHVS, CDR2 FQNEAQ. The CDR3 DNA follows: TGTGCCAGCATCGAGGGACAATGGAACACTGAAGCTTTCTTT. This translates into CASIEGQWNTEAFF.

A single count supports this clonotype. V usage is TRBV19 and J usage is TRBJ1-5; 7 bases align to TRBD1. Trimming at V came to 6 bases and at J to 7 bases, leaving 6 bases not matched to a gene. The CDR3 has 13 residues. Per the germline V gene, CDR1 is LNHDA and CDR2 is SQIVND (reference sequence). CDR3 sequence (DNA): TGTGCCAGTAGCGAGACAGGGCCCCAGCCCCAGCATTTT. Residues: CASSETGPQPQHF.

The chain links TRBV4-1 to TRBJ1-4; D is perhaps TRBD1 (5 bases). The CDR3 is 16 amino acids. Deletions cut 1 base from V and 0 bases from J, with 9 bases between. From germline, CDR1 is MGHRA and CDR2 YSYEKL. The DNA for the CDR3 is TGCGCCAGCAGCCAAGGCGACAGAGCAACTAATGAAAAACTGTTTTTT. It encodes CASSQGDRATNEKLFF.

This clonotype was detected a few times. V gene TRBV10-3 combines with J gene TRBJ1-1; no clear D gene. The V gene's germline CDR1 is ENHRY and CDR2 SYGVKD. CDR3 length: 14 residues. V lost 3 bases and J 0 bases, leaving 8 bases between the germline ends. The CDR3 coding sequence is TGTGCCATCAGTGATGAAGACATGAACACTGAAGCTTTCTTT. It encodes CAISDEDMNTEAFF.

As to this clonotype: This may be a read error: a much more frequent sequence differs by one nucleotide. The genes are TRBV20-1 and TRBJ1-1; 9 bases line up with TRBD1. CDR3 length: 14 residues. The germline V gene has CDR1 DFQATT and CDR2 SNEGSKA (reference sequence). V dropped 7 bases and J dropped 11; count of bases not matched to a gene: 17. The chain's CDR3 is CSDSQWTGALVAFF. For the CDR3, the DNA is TGCAGTGATAGTCAGTGGACAGGGGCTCTCGTGGCTTTCTTT.

This chain joins TRBV25-1 and TRBJ1-1; no reliable D call. The CDR3 runs to 15 residues. The germline gives CDR1 MGHDK, CDR2 SYGVNS. Trimming shortened V by 5 bases and J by 3 bases, and 16 bases separated the two germline ends. For the CDR3, the DNA is TGTGCCAGCAGTTCTATGACCGGTGGAGACACTGAAGCTTTCTTT. Translating gives CASSSMTGGDTEAFF.

This clonotype occurred many times. J is TRBJ1-2 and V is TRBV7-9, with D perhaps matching TRBD1 (6 bases). This CDR3 comprises 15 residues. V lost 2 bases and J lost 1, with 11 bases in between. Germline-derived CDR1 and CDR2 are SEHNR and FQNEAQ (reference sequence). The CDR3: CASSLLGGVNYGYTF. The CDR3 DNA reads as TGTGCCAGCAGCTTACTAGGGGGTGTTAACTATGGCTACACCTTC.

This clonotype was observed many times. The CDR3, as DNA: TGCAGCGTTAAGGGACAGAGCCACGAGCAGTACTTC. It is translated as CSVKGQSHEQYF. The rearrangement uses TRBV29-1 and TRBJ2-7; 7 bases map to TRBD1. CDR1 is SQVTM, CDR2 ANQGSEA, per germline. This CDR3 contains 12 residues. Trimming at V came to 5 bases and at J to 5 bases, leaving 6 bases not matched to a gene.

This clonotype was observed at least ten times. This sequence joins TRBV27 and TRBJ1-5; D possibly corresponds to TRBD1 (6 bases). The germline gives CDR1 MNHEY, CDR2 SMNVEV (reference sequence). This CDR3 has 13 residues. V lost 2 bases and J lost 6, with 8 bases in between. In DNA form, the CDR3 reads TGTGCCAGCAGTTTAAACAGGGCTCAGCCCCAGCATTTT. It is translated as CASSLNRAQPQHF.

This clonotype has at least ten counts. The V gene is TRBV29-1, the J gene TRBJ1-2; D is unclear. The CDR3 is 12 residues long. The V and J ends lost 3 bases and 8 bases respectively, with 13 bases between them. Per the germline V gene, CDR1 is SQVTM and CDR2 is ANQGSEA. Here the CDR3 DNA reads TGCAGCGTTGATTGGGCAGGCGGGGGCTACACCTTC. It encodes CSVDWAGGGYTF.

This clonotype has a count of ten or more. The V gene is TRBV19, the J gene TRBJ1-1; D is uncertain. V lost 7 bases and J lost 6, with 18 bases in between. This CDR3 region has 14 residues. Looked up from germline, CDR1 is LNHDA and CDR2 is SQIVND (reference sequence). The CDR3 here is CASTLTWPLAEAFF. The CDR3 DNA sequence: TGTGCCAGTACCTTAACGTGGCCGCTCGCTGAAGCTTTCTTT. Full variable domain (remainder filled in from reference TRBV19 and TRBJ1-1): DGGITQSPKYLFRKEGQNVTLSCEQNLNHDAMYWYRQDPGQGLRLIYYSQIVNDFQKGDIAEGYSVSREKKESFPLTVTSAQKNPTAFYLCASTLTWPLAEAFFGQGTRLTVV.

This clonotype was detected ten times or more. The chain couples TRBV9 to TRBJ1-6; 7 nucleotides align to TRBD1. With V trimmed by 0 bases and J by 12 bases, 12 bases remained unmatched. From germline, CDR1 is SGDLS and CDR2 YYNGEE. The CDR3 extends over 16 amino acids. The CDR3 DNA follows: TGTGCCAGCAGCGTAGGACCAGGGGGTGTACGCCTACCCCTCCACTTT. Amino acid sequence: CASSVGPGGVRLPLHF.

On this clonotype: A read error may account for a junction end that differs from germline. V usage is TRBV7-8 and J usage is TRBJ1-5; tentative D call: TRBD1 (6 bases). The germline CDR1 and CDR2 sequences are SGHVS and FQNEAQ. The CDR3 contains 14 residues. CDR3 coding DNA: TGTGCCAGCAGCCCGACAGGAGGCAATCAGCTCCAGCATTTT. It encodes CASSPTGGNQLQHF.

The chain recombines TRBV30 with TRBJ2-7, with D maybe TRBD2 (6 bases). Germline V gene data show CDR1 as GTSNPN and CDR2 as SVGIG (reference sequence). V was shortened by 3 bases and J by 1 base, with 10 bases between the two germline ends. This CDR3 has 13 residues. Here the CDR3 reads CAWSGSKSYEQYF. The CDR3 DNA is TGTGCCTGGAGCGGGAGTAAGTCCTACGAGCAGTACTTC.

This clonotype was counted a few times. The gene calls are TRBV10-3 and TRBJ1-5; 9 nucleotides agree with TRBD1. The length of the CDR3 is 17 residues. CDR1 and CDR2 from the germline V gene are ENHRY and SYGVKD. After removal of 10 bases from V and 9 bases from J, the junction contained 22 bases not matched to a gene. In DNA, the CDR3 is TGTGCCAGCCTTCGACAGGGGGAGGCGCTTGAGAACGGGCCCCAGCATTTT. This translates into CASLRQGEALENGPQHF.